Sequencing of this T cell receptor (beta chain) was carried out in a study of T cell responses to AZD1222 COVID-19 vaccine. V was cut by 1 base and J by 4 bases, with 8 bases left in between. Per germline, CDR1 SGHVS and CDR2 FNYEAQ. The CDR3 has 13 amino acids. The table came from immunoSEQ multiplex PCR; TCRdb's copy has only in-frame clones and leaves some out. The table has about 150,000 clones, roughly 90% seen once. This TCR came from an adult in good health. Material: peripheral blood, obtained on day 0 of AZD1222 vaccination. The chain employs TRBV7-6 and TRBJ2-7, with no clear D. The CDR3, as DNA: TGTGCCAGCAGCTTAGGTACGGCTTACGAGCAGTACTTC. Protein product: CASSLGTAYEQYF.